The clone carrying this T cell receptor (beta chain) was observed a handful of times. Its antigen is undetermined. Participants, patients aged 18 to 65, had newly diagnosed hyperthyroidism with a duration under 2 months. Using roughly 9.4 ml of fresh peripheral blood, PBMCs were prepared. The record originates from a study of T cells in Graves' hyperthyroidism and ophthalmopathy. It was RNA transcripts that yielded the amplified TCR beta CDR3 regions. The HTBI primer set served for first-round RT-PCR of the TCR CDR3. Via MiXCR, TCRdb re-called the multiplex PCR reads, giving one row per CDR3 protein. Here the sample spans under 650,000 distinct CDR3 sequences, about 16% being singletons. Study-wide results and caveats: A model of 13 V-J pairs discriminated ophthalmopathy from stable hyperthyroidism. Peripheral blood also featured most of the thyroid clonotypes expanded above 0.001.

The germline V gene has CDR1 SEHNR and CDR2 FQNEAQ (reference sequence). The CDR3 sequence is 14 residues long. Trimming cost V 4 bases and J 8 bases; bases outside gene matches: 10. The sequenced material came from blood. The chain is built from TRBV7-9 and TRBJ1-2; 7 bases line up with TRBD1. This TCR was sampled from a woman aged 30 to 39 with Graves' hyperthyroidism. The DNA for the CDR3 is TGTGCCAGCAGCTCCAGGGACAGCCCAGGCGGCTACACCTTC. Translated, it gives CASSSRDSPGGYTF.